The source of this T cell receptor (beta chain) is a study of blood T cell repertoires in COVID-19. As for the study in general: PBMCs, B-cell-depleted T cells, or T cells were the source of the cDNA or gDNA that made up the material.

Method: immunoSEQ multiplex PCR; TCRdb's copy keeps in-frame clones and lacks some. The data show 85,000 to 130,000 clones, roughly nine tenths seen once. The V gene end was trimmed by 5 bases and the J gene end by 8 bases; junction bases not matched to a gene: 12. The CDR3 is 16 amino acids. CDR1 is MGHRA and CDR2 is YSYEKL in the germline V gene. The sequence was collected from a human donor in a cohort sampled during active COVID-19. This chain joins TRBV4-1 and TRBJ2-1; 10 bases map to TRBD1. Sample: peripheral blood. The CDR3: CASSYGPGQGIDEQFF. CDR3 DNA: TGCGCCAGCAGCTACGGTCCGGGACAGGGGATCGATGAGCAGTTCTTC.